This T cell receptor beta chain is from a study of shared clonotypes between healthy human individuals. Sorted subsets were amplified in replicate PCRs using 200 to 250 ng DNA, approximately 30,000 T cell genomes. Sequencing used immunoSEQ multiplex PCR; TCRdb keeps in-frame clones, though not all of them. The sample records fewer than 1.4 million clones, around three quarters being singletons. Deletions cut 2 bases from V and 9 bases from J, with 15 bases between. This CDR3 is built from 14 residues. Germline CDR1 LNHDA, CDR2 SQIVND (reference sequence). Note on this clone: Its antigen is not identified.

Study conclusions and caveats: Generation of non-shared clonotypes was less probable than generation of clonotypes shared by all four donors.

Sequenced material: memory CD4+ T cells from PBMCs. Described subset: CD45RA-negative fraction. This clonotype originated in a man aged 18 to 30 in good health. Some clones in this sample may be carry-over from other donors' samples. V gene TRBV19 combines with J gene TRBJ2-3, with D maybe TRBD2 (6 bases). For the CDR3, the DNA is TGTGCCAGTAGTATAACCCCGACTAGTGAGACGCAGTATTTT. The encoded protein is CASSITPTSETQYF.